These 5 T cell receptor beta chains came from one sample sequenced in a study of blood T cell repertoires in COVID-19. Produced via immunoSEQ multiplex PCR; TCRdb's table is partial and in-frame only. This repertoire shows around 250,000 clones, more than 65% found once; its top ten account for roughly 3.1%. Specimen: peripheral blood. Every receptor here comes from a woman aged 18 to 35 with acute or convalescent COVID-19.

The CDR3 nucleotides are TGTGCCAGCTACCCAGGGGGACTGATTAGAGGCTACACCTTC. Protein sequence: CASYPGGLIRGYTF. The chain recombines TRBV19 with TRBJ1-2; 7 bases fit TRBD1. The CDR3 spans 14 residues. The trim removed 9 bases at V and 8 bases at J, leaving 15 bases unmatched. Germline values: CDR1 LNHDA, CDR2 SQIVND (reference sequence).

The chain joins TRBV10-3 to TRBJ1-2; tentatively, D is TRBD1 (5 bases). CDR3 length: 13 residues. The ends were cut back, 10 bases at V and 3 bases at J, with 15 bases in the middle. Per the germline V gene, CDR1 is ENHRY and CDR2 is SYGVKD. The CDR3 DNA reads as TGTGCCAACCAAAGACAGCCGGACTATGGCTACACCTTC. Translated, it gives CANQRQPDYGYTF.

V is TRBV4-3 and J is TRBJ1-2, with TRBD1 matching 7 bases. This CDR3 has 16 residues. Germline assignment: CDR1 LGHNA and CDR2 YSLEER. The V segment lost 3 bases and the J segment 2 bases; nucleotides outside the gene matches: 9. For the CDR3, the DNA is TGCGCCAGCAGCCAGGAGGCGGGGGGACAGAACTATGGCTACACCTTC. This codes for CASSQEAGGQNYGYTF.

The chain has TRBV14 and TRBJ1-1; D is perhaps TRBD1 (5 bases). This CDR3 region has 16 residues. Between the trimmed V and J ends, which lost 0 bases and 6 bases, there was a span of 17 bases. Germline CDR1 SGHDN, CDR2 FVKESK. The CDR3 bases are TGTGCCAGCAGCCAAGATTTTAGGGGCCGAACGCCTGAAGCTTTCTTT. Residues: CASSQDFRGRTPEAFF.

The chain couples TRBV28 to TRBJ1-5, with TRBD1 matching over 7 bases. J lost 6 bases, V lost 8 bases, and 13 bases had no gene match. Germline loops: CDR1 MDHEN, CDR2 SYDVKM. This CDR3 contains 15 residues. DNA for the CDR3: TGTGCCAGCGTACAAATGGAGGGGGCGGTTCAGCCCCAGCATTTT. Amino acid sequence: CASVQMEGAVQPQHF.